These T cell receptor beta chains were read from a single sample in a study of blood T cells in healthy people across ages. TCRdb ran MiXCR on the 5' RACE reads and lists one entry per CDR3 protein. The sample includes around 970,000 distinct CDR3 sequences, just over 50% of them seen just once. What was sequenced was blood. The receptor source for this set is an older woman in good health. Each CDR3 is given with its conserved first and last residue. A D gene is named only where the DNA matches it firmly. Clone size is shown for a subset of rows, as once, few, many or a class of expanded clone.

DNA | CDR3 | V | D | size | J
TGTGCCAGCAGCTACGGGGCGTGTTCGGGGCTATCCTACGAGCAGTACTTC | CASSYGACSGLSYEQYF | TRBV21-1 | . | once | TRBJ2-7
TGTGCCAGCAGCCCCTCCCTGGACGAGACCCAGTACTTC | CASSPSLDETQYF | TRBV3-1 | . | few | TRBJ2-5
TGTGCCAGCAGCTTAGGGGAGAGCTTCACCGGGGAGCTGTTTTTT | CASSLGESFTGELFF | TRBV7-7 | . | . | TRBJ2-2
TGTGCCAGCAGCCCTAAACTAGCGGGGTACTCCTACAATGAGCAGTTCTTC | CASSPKLAGYSYNEQFF | TRBV7-2 | TRBD2 | . | TRBJ2-1
TGTGCCAGCAGCCAAAGAGGCGGAGGGGGACGGAAAAGAAACACCATATATTTT | CASSQRGGGGRKRNTIYF | TRBV3-1 | . | . | TRBJ1-3
TGCAGTGCTAGGCTAGCGGGAGTTAACAGCTCCTACAATGAGCAGTACTTC | CSARLAGVNSSYNEQYF | TRBV20-1 | TRBD2 | . | TRBJ2-7
TGCAGTGCTAGAGATTTTGGGGCAACCACTGAAGCTTTCTTT | CSARDFGATTEAFF | TRBV20-1 | . | . | TRBJ1-1
TGTGCCAGCAGCGAAACCGGGACGCTCAAGCGGGACTATGGCTACACCTTC | CASSETGTLKRDYGYTF | TRBV5-6 | . | many | TRBJ1-2
TGTGCCTGGAGTAAGCTAGCGGATTACAATGAGCAGTACTTC | CAWSKLADYNEQYF | TRBV30 | TRBD2 | . | TRBJ2-7
TGTGCCAGCAGCCGAGAGGCTGGCGGGAGCCACGAGCAGTACTTC | CASSREAGGSHEQYF | TRBV7-2 | TRBD2 | many | TRBJ2-7
TGTGCCAGCAGCCCATTGGCGGGACAGACCTACGAGCAGTACTTC | CASSPLAGQTYEQYF | TRBV4-2 | . | few | TRBJ2-7
TGTGCCTGGACTATTAGCTCCTACGAGCAGTACTTC | CAWTISSYEQYF | TRBV30 | . | . | TRBJ2-7
TGCAGCGTTGAAGAAAGCGGTAGCGGGAGTCCCGAGACCCAGTACTTC | CSVEESGSGSPETQYF | TRBV29-1 | TRBD2 | few | TRBJ2-5
TGTGCCATTCTAGACAGGCACCACGAGCAGTACTTC | CAILDRHHEQYF | TRBV24-1 | . | once | TRBJ2-7
TGCGCCAGCAGCTTGGTCCCAGGGACCGGGGCCAACGTCCTGACTTTC | CASSLVPGTGANVLTF | TRBV5-1 | . | . | TRBJ2-6
TGTGCCAGCTCCACATCCGGGGGACGAGCGGGAAAAGAGACCCAGTACTTC | CASSTSGGRAGKETQYF | TRBV27 | TRBD2 | . | TRBJ2-5
TGTGCCAGCAGCTTAGATAACTACTCCACAGATACGCAGTATTTT | CASSLDNYSTDTQYF | TRBV7-9 | . | . | TRBJ2-3
TGCAGCGTCGCGAAGGGAGGGCCCACAGATACGCAGTATTTT | CSVAKGGPTDTQYF | TRBV29-1 | TRBD2 | . | TRBJ2-3
TGTGCCAGCAGCCAAGCGAGGCGGGAGCAGTTCTTC | CASSQARREQFF | TRBV3-1 | . | . | TRBJ2-1
TGCGCCAGCAGCCAGAACTCCGGGGTCTCCTACGAGCAGTACTTC | CASSQNSGVSYEQYF | TRBV4-1 | . | . | TRBJ2-7
TGTGCCAGCAGCTTACAGGGTTTCACAGATACGCAGTATTTT | CASSLQGFTDTQYF | TRBV7-3 | . | few | TRBJ2-3
TGTGCCAGCAGCCCCAGGAGGGGACGGGGCACAGATACGCAGTATTTT | CASSPRRGRGTDTQYF | TRBV11-2 | . | . | TRBJ2-3
TGTGCCAGCAGCCCTGGCGTAGCGGGAGTACATACGCAGTATTTT | CASSPGVAGVHTQYF | TRBV3-1 | TRBD2 | . | TRBJ2-3
TGTGCCAGCAGTACCCGGGACAGGGCCCGTGGTGGCGATCAGCCCCAGCATTTT | CASSTRDRARGGDQPQHF | TRBV12-3/TRBV12-4 | TRBD1 | few | TRBJ1-5
TGCACCAGCACTACCGGGGCGAGTGGGACCGGGGAGCTGTTTTTT | CTSTTGASGTGELFF | TRBV5-1 | . | . | TRBJ2-2
TGTGCCAGCAGGAAGGGCAGTGTTACAGATACGCAGTATTTT | CASRKGSVTDTQYF | TRBV6-2/TRBV6-3 | . | few | TRBJ2-3